This TCR beta chain was sequenced for a study of blood T cell repertoires in COVID-19. Study-level information: Samples of COVID-19 (acute and convalescent) were obtained from the United States, Italy and Spain. T cells, B-cell-depleted T cells, or PBMCs supplied cDNA or gDNA.

Per germline, CDR1 ENHRY and CDR2 SYGVKD. There are 13 residues in the CDR3. Losses at the gene ends were 10 bases for V and 2 bases for J; bases not matched to a gene: 6. Original processing methods: Amplification from reference gene primers served as the basis for estimated nucleated cell counts. Some clones are missing from TCRdb's copy, which holds only in-frame ones; the method was immunoSEQ multiplex PCR. V, J and clone size reflect that table, while D and trimming were determined from the DNA. The table records some 250,000 clones, 70% to 90% of them present only once. This clonotype was obtained from a woman aged 40-49 years who had recovered from COVID-19. The rearrangement uses TRBV10-3 and TRBJ1-2; 8 bases are a match to TRBD1. Material for sequencing was peripheral blood. CDR3 sequence (DNA): TGTGCCACCCAGGACAGGGCCAACTATGGCTACACCTTC. Translation gives CATQDRANYGYTF.